These 27 T cell receptor beta chains were sequenced from one sample in a study of T-cell memory formation after mild COVID-19. TCRdb re-called the 5' RACE reads with MiXCR, one entry per CDR3 protein. The sample holds 250,000 to 300,000 distinct CDR3 sequences, about 17% seen once. Sequencing was done on a sample of PBMCs or a T cell subset sorted from them (not recorded which). These receptor sequences come from a man younger than 30 who had mild COVID-19 (a few samples of this study predate the infection). Cell type and time point are not known.

There are a few counts of this clonotype. This chain uses TRBV7-6 with TRBJ2-5; 8 bases agree with TRBD2. Germline trimming cut 3 bases from V and 5 bases from J; bases unmatched to any gene: 5. CDR3 length: 14 residues. The germline V gene encodes CDR1 SGHVS and CDR2 FNYEAQ. For the CDR3, the DNA is TGTGCCAGCAGCTTCACTAGCGGAGGGGAGACCCAGTACTTC. It encodes CASSFTSGGETQYF.

This clonotype was counted a few times. J is TRBJ2-3 and V is TRBV29-1, with a possible D match to TRBD2 (6 bases). V shed 3 bases and J shed 5 bases, with 9 bases lying between them. The CDR3 has 12 amino acids. Germline-derived CDR1 and CDR2 are SQVTM and ANQGSEA. The CDR3 reads CSVDFSGDTQYF. The CDR3 bases are TGCAGCGTTGATTTTAGCGGAGATACGCAGTATTTT.

V is TRBV28 and J is TRBJ1-4; 10 positions match TRBD1. Looked up from germline, CDR1 is MDHEN and CDR2 is SYDVKM. After removal of 5 bases from V and 8 bases from J, the junction contained 5 bases not matched to a gene. CDR3 size: 14 residues. CDR3 DNA: TGTGCCAGCAGTAGGGGACAGGGGAGCGAAAAACTGTTTTTT. Encoded protein: CASSRGQGSEKLFF.

This clonotype was seen repeatedly, ten times or more. The chain employs TRBV19 and TRBJ2-3, with D hard to call. Trimming left V 2 bases short and J 8 bases short, with 8 bases between. This CDR3 is 12 amino acids long. Per germline, CDR1 LNHDA and CDR2 SQIVND (reference sequence). The CDR3 coding sequence is TGTGCCAGTAGTATACTGGATTCTACGCAGTATTTT. Residues: CASSILDSTQYF.

This clonotype was observed a handful of times. This chain joins TRBV4-2 and TRBJ1-5, with D possibly TRBD1 on 6 matching bases. Germline values: CDR1 LGHNA, CDR2 YNFKEQ. V was pared by 1 base and J by 7 bases, with 17 bases between. The CDR3 is 16 amino acids. CDR3 amino acids: CASSQVSGQREQPQHF. The CDR3 DNA sequence: TGTGCCAGCAGCCAAGTTTCTGGACAGAGAGAGCAGCCCCAGCATTTT.

This clonotype turned up a few times. This CDR3 reads CASSRTGFMNTEAFF. The CDR3 DNA sequence: TGTGCCAGCAGCCGGACAGGGTTCATGAACACTGAAGCTTTCTTT. This sequence joins TRBV7-9 and TRBJ1-1; 8 nucleotides align to TRBD1. Per germline, CDR1 SEHNR and CDR2 FQNEAQ (reference sequence). The CDR3 spans 15 residues. With V trimmed by 5 bases and J by 0 bases, 5 bases remained unmatched.

The J gene is TRBJ1-4, the V gene TRBV7-9, with D hard to call. Germline V gene data show CDR1 as SEHNR and CDR2 as FQNEAQ (reference sequence). This CDR3 comprises 17 residues. V was clipped by 4 bases and J by 0 bases, with 15 bases between them. CDR3: CASSSPRTEATNEKLFF. The DNA for the CDR3 is TGTGCCAGCAGCTCTCCCCGGACGGAGGCAACTAATGAAAAACTGTTTTTT.

The chain has TRBV5-1 and TRBJ2-1; TRBD2 matches at 15 bases. This CDR3 comprises 20 residues. The germline gives CDR1 SGHRS, CDR2 YFSETQ. After removal of 4 bases from V and 0 bases from J, the junction contained 11 bases not matched to a gene. The CDR3 spells CASSRESGLAGGRSYNEQFF. CDR3 in DNA: TGCGCCAGCAGCCGAGAATCGGGACTAGCGGGGGGACGCTCCTACAATGAGCAGTTCTTC.

The J gene is TRBJ2-1, the V gene TRBV6-5, with D maybe TRBD1 (6 bases). Trimming took 0 bases from V and 10 from J, leaving 16 bases between them. CDR1 is MNHEY, CDR2 SVGAGI, per germline. This CDR3 region has 15 residues. CDR3 loop: CASSYSSGAPREQFF. Written as DNA, the CDR3 is TGTGCCAGCAGTTACTCGTCAGGGGCCCCGAGAGAGCAGTTCTTC.

V gene TRBV7-8 combines with J gene TRBJ2-2; D unresolved. The CDR3 has 14 residues. CDR1 and CDR2 from the germline V gene are SGHVS and FQNEAQ. Deletions cut 3 bases from V and 3 bases from J, with 8 bases between. As DNA, the CDR3 is TGTGCCAGCAGCTTGGATTCATACACCGGGGAGCTGTTTTTT. This gives the protein CASSLDSYTGELFF. The full variable domain, with the rest looked up from reference TRBV7-8 and TRBJ2-2, is GAGVSQSPRYKVAKRGQDVALRCDPISGHVSLFWYQQALGQGPEFLTYFQNEAQLDKSGLPSDRFFAERPEGSVSTLKIQRTQQEDSAVYLCASSLDSYTGELFFGEGSRLTVL.

The chain has TRBV28 and TRBJ1-4; D uncertain. The germline CDR1 and CDR2 sequences are MDHEN and SYDVKM. The CDR3 contains 15 residues. V dropped 10 bases and J dropped 6 bases, with 21 bases sitting between them. CDR3 region: CATSQPTRGHEKLFF. CDR3 sequence (DNA): TGTGCCACCTCCCAACCAACTCGAGGGCATGAAAAACTGTTTTTT.

V gene TRBV29-1 combines with J gene TRBJ2-7; 10 nucleotides match TRBD1. V lost 6 bases and J lost 7; bases outside the gene matches: 3. This CDR3 has 11 residues. CDR1 SQVTM and CDR2 ANQGSEA come from the germline V gene. CDR3 sequence: CSVGQGWEQYF. The CDR3 DNA reads as TGCAGCGTGGGACAGGGGTGGGAGCAGTACTTC.

This clonotype was found a few times. The DNA for the CDR3 is TGTGCCAGCAGTTACTCGTTCAGGAGGGATCAGCCCCAGCATTTT. Translating it yields CASSYSFRRDQPQHF. The chain recombines TRBV6-2 or TRBV6-3 with TRBJ1-5; D is unresolved. Germline V gene sequence: CDR1 MNHEY, CDR2 SVGEGT. The V and J ends lost 0 bases and 5 bases respectively, with 11 bases between them. The CDR3 runs 15 residues.

There are a few counts of this clonotype. The chain combines TRBV7-2 with TRBJ2-7; D is perhaps TRBD2 (7 bases). Germline V CDR1 and CDR2: SGHTA, FQGNSA. Trimming took off 2 bases at V and 4 bases at J, with 12 bases between the two ends. This CDR3 has 14 amino acids. CDR3 DNA sequence: TGTGCCAGCAGCTTAAACGGGGGGCCTTACGAGCAGTACTTC. Translation: CASSLNGGPYEQYF.

This clonotype was detected a few times. The chain combines TRBV28 with TRBJ2-1; 8 bases match TRBD2. The CDR3 has 13 amino acids. The germline V gene encodes CDR1 MDHEN and CDR2 SYDVKM. V was pared by 4 bases and J by 15 bases, with 11 bases of the junction left unmatched. CDR3 amino acids: CASSSNSGLVVFF. The CDR3 DNA is TGTGCCAGCAGTTCCAACTCGGGACTAGTAGTGTTCTTC.

The chain couples TRBV20-1 to TRBJ2-7; D is uncertain. This CDR3 has 13 amino acids. V lost 5 bases to trimming and J lost 5 bases, with 16 bases between them. Germline values: CDR1 DFQATT, CDR2 SNEGSKA (reference sequence). The CDR3 DNA sequence: TGCAGTGCTCCCCAACAGTGGGGTCACGAGCAGTACTTC. It translates to CSAPQQWGHEQYF.

The V call is TRBV30, the J call TRBJ2-1, with a tentative D call TRBD1 (5 bases). Germline V gives CDR1 GTSNPN, CDR2 SVGIG (reference sequence). V was trimmed by 4 bases and J by 4 bases, leaving 14 bases between them. The CDR3 is 14 residues long. CDR3 sequence: CAWTRWQGYNEQFF. The CDR3 DNA reads as TGTGCCTGGACCCGGTGGCAGGGTTACAATGAGCAGTTCTTC.

This clonotype was observed a few times. V is TRBV7-8 and J is TRBJ2-1; 11 bases map to TRBD2. The CDR3 has 16 residues. The V and J ends lost 0 bases and 7 bases, in that order; junction bases with no gene match: 5. From germline, CDR1 is SGHVS and CDR2 FQNEAQ. CDR3 residues: CASSLARLAGRNEQFF. The CDR3 DNA sequence: TGTGCCAGCAGCTTAGCAAGACTAGCGGGGAGAAATGAGCAGTTCTTC.

The rearrangement joins TRBV7-9 to TRBJ1-6, with D possibly TRBD1 on 6 matching bases. CDR3 length: 15 residues. The V end was cut by 5 bases, the J end by 7 bases, with 15 bases between. Germline V CDR1 and CDR2: SEHNR, FQNEAQ (reference sequence). The CDR3 DNA reads TGTGCCAGCAGCGCCCCTACAGGGCCGAATTCACCCCTCCACTTT. Amino acids: CASSAPTGPNSPLHF.

CDR3 nucleotide sequence: TGTGCCAGCAGCTTAGCGTCTCAGAGTTATGAGCAGTTCTTC. Protein sequence: CASSLASQSYEQFF. The chain is built from TRBV7-9 and TRBJ2-1; D remains unclear. Germline V gives CDR1 SEHNR, CDR2 FQNEAQ (reference sequence). V lost 0 bases to trimming and J lost 8 bases, with 11 bases between them. CDR3 length: 14 amino acids.

The CDR3 spells CASSPSSGGGTQYF. In nucleotides, the CDR3 is TGCGCCAGCAGCCCTTCCAGCGGTGGGGGAACGCAGTATTTT. The rearrangement joins TRBV5-1 to TRBJ2-3, with D perhaps TRBD1 or TRBD2 (5 bases each). The CDR3 is 14 amino acids. Germline CDR1 reads SGHRS; CDR2 reads YFSETQ. The germline V and J ends were trimmed by 4 bases and 9 bases, with 18 bases remaining between them.

The chain combines TRBV11-3 with TRBJ2-2; 10 bases map to TRBD2. The V and J ends lost 11 bases and 4 bases, in that order; junction bases with no gene match: 4. The CDR3 has 13 residues. Per germline, CDR1 SGHNT and CDR2 YENEEA. CDR3 amino acids: CAELAGPTGELFF. DNA for the CDR3: TGTGCCGAACTAGCGGGGCCCACCGGGGAGCTGTTTTTT.

In this sample, this clonotype turned up a few times. The rearrangement joins TRBV7-9 to TRBJ2-7; 7 bases align to TRBD1. CDR1 SEHNR and CDR2 FQNEAQ come from the germline V gene (reference sequence). This CDR3 contains 13 residues. The junction had 2 bases not matched to a gene; V was cut back by 3 bases and J by 3 bases. The CDR3 here is CASSFDRVYEQYF. CDR3 bases: TGTGCCAGCAGCTTCGACAGGGTCTACGAGCAGTACTTC.

J is TRBJ2-5 and V is TRBV7-8; TRBD2 matches at 9 bases. Looked up from germline, CDR1 is SGHVS and CDR2 is FQNEAQ. The CDR3 spans 17 residues. V shed 4 bases and J 1 base; nucleotides not matched to a gene: 10. As DNA, the CDR3 is TGTGCCAGCAGCTCCACGCCGGGACTAGCTTCCCAAGAGACCCAGTACTTC. It codes for CASSSTPGLASQETQYF. Based on the CDR3 plus reference TRBV7-8 and TRBJ2-5, the full variable domain is GAGVSQSPRYKVAKRGQDVALRCDPISGHVSLFWYQQALGQGPEFLTYFQNEAQLDKSGLPSDRFFAERPEGSVSTLKIQRTQQEDSAVYLCASSSTPGLASQETQYFGPGTRLLVL.

The chain carries TRBV4-3 and TRBJ1-3; D unclear. This CDR3 spans 14 amino acids. Trimming pared 0 bases from V and 7 bases from J, leaving 10 bases between. Germline CDR1 is LGHNA and CDR2 is YSLEER. The CDR3 region has the DNA TGCGCCAGCAGCCAAGATTGGGGAACTAACACCATATATTTT. The encoded protein is CASSQDWGTNTIYF.

The gene calls are TRBV5-1 and TRBJ2-5; TRBD2 matches at 8 bases. The CDR3 is 15 residues long. The junction had 6 bases not matched to a gene; V was cut back by 0 bases and J by 5 bases. The V gene's germline CDR1 is SGHRS and CDR2 YFSETQ. The CDR3, as DNA: TGCGCCAGCAGCTTGGCTAGCGGGCCCCAGGAGACCCAGTACTTC. It is translated as CASSLASGPQETQYF.

The genes are TRBV12-3 or TRBV12-4 and TRBJ1-1; D remains ambiguous. The CDR3 is 12 amino acids. Between the trimmed V and J ends, which lost 3 bases and 4 bases, there was a span of 6 bases. The CDR3: CASSFYSTEAFF. The CDR3 DNA is TGTGCCAGCAGTTTCTACTCCACTGAAGCTTTCTTT.